This TCR beta chain is drawn from a study of untreated major depressive disorder (dated by TCRdb to the late 2010s). The study in broad terms: A cross-sectional case-control design was used to compare T cell phenotype and TCR repertoire between antidepressant-free major depressive disorder patients and individually matched non-depressed controls. The sequencing was a follow-up to the differences in Vbeta 5.1, Vbeta 11 and Vbeta 22 usage that flow cytometry had picked up across the whole cohort. On the study overall, not on this receptor specifically: Sequencing confirmed higher TRBV05-01 (Vbeta 5.1) usage among CD4+ T cells of depressed patients than controls, with p = 0.040 in a one-tailed test. Strict matching and exclusion criteria produced a comparatively small study sample, limiting generalizability of findings. In the sequencing data, TRBV25-01 and TRBV02-01 usage was found to follow the flow-cytometry pattern, although statistical significance was not reached. For the sequencing comparisons, planned one-tailed tests were run on just three Vbeta families that had been chosen in advance. In every sequenced subject, the top five TRBV05-01 clones were all identified as private clones.

With regard to this clone: Its antigen is currently not known. Qualities for individual bases were not recorded, and no much larger clone is one base off.

The Qiagen DNeasy Blood and Tissue Kit was used to extract total genomic DNA from purified CD4+ T cells. The TCRbeta CDR3 region, defined according to IMGT, was amplified and sequenced using immunoSEQ immunosequencing protocols. Regarding the original processing steps: Raw sequence data were preprocessed by the immunoSEQ service for PCR and sequencing error correction. Data were loaded into the immunoSEQ Analyzer and further analyzed with VDJtools v1.0.7. The paired Wilcoxon signed-rank test was used to test for differences between patients and controls. Drawn from immuneACCESS, this table holds only the in-frame rearrangements with V and J called that TCRdb kept. Clones are partly lost; checked studies trace under half to an unresolved V gene and leave the rest unexplained. V and J calls and clone size follow that table, whereas D and trimming were derived from the DNA. The sample data list 21,000 or so clones, and about 93% of these were observed just once. Of the sample, roughly 0.31% is held by the ten largest clones.

Every depressed patient was matched in pairs with a non-depressed control on sex, age, current smoking status and body mass index. Every participant in the study was of European descent. Controls scored 5 or less on the Quick Inventory of Depressive Symptoms-Self Report and had no mood disorder, either currently or at any point in their lifetime. Major medical conditions, Axis I/II comorbidities, regular medication or illicit drug use, and drinking over 100 g alcohol a week were all grounds for excluding any participant. From each participant, around 29 ml of peripheral blood was collected into EDTA tubes. Using the BD IMag Human CD4 T Lymphocyte Enrichment Set, CD4+ T cells were purified from thawed PBMCs via magnetic negative selection. Flow cytometry confirmed that the CD4+ enrichment method typically gave roughly 95% purity. TCRbeta sequencing was performed on a subgroup of five case-control pairs selected blind to chemokine receptor expression and flow-cytometric repertoire skewing results. Every blood sample was taken in the morning at 8:00 a.m., after which PBMCs were separated out using Ficoll-Hypaque gradient centrifugation. Until being assayed, PBMCs were kept in liquid nitrogen after cryopreservation by gradual cooling to -80 degrees C.

CDR1 and CDR2 (SGHTA, FQGTGA) derive from the germline V gene. The trim is 6 bases for V and 0 bases for J, with a gap of 8 bases between the germline ends. Taken from cysteine to phenylalanine, the CDR3 has 14 residues. CDR3 DNA only is kept here, 42 bases in frame from base 1. The sample comprised CD4+ T cells from PBMCs. This sequence was found in a man aged 30 to 39 in good health. The sequence joins TRBV7-3 to TRBJ2-2, with the D segment identity uncertain. CDR3 loop: CASSNSANTGELFF. In nucleotides, the sequence is TGTGCCAGCAGTAACAGCGCGAACACCGGGGAGCTGTTTTTT. Outside the CDR3, residues come from the reference TRBV7-3 and TRBJ2-2 proteins, so the full variable domain is: GAGVSQTPSNKVTEKGKYVELRCDPISGHTALYWYRQSLGQGPEFLIYFQGTGAADDSGLPNDRFFAVRPEGSVSTLKIQRTERGDSAVYLCASSNSANTGELFFGEGSRLTVL.